Listed here are 24 T cell receptor beta chains from one sample, sequenced in a study of cytomegalovirus exposure and HLA in healthy donors. Vbeta (60) and Jbeta (13) primers were used in the PCR. Method: immunoSEQ multiplex PCR; TCRdb's copy keeps in-frame clones and lacks some. The data hold about 120,000 clones, with about 80% observed a single time. Material: PBMCs. These receptors came from a man aged 25 to 40 in good health and CMV-seronegative.

This clone was detected only once. The genes are TRBV2 and TRBJ1-2; perhaps TRBD1 as D (6 bases). The CDR3 extends over 16 amino acids. Germline CDR1 SNHLY, CDR2 FYNNEI. The ends were cut back, 1 base at V and 10 bases at J, with 22 bases in the middle. This chain's CDR3 is CASSEDRTVALEDYTF. CDR3 nucleotide sequence: TGTGCCAGCAGTGAAGATAGGACAGTGGCGCTGGAAGACTACACCTTC. Full variable domain (outside the CDR3, taken from reference TRBV2 and TRBJ1-2): EPEVTQTPSHQVTQMGQEVILRCVPISNHLYFYWYRQILGQKVEFLVSFYNNEISEKSEIFDDQFSVERPDGSNFTLKIRSTKLEDSAMYFCASSEDRTVALEDYTFGSGTRLTVV.

The CDR3 loop reads CASSQGAGSYEQYF. The CDR3 DNA sequence: TGTGCCAGCAGCCAAGGTGCAGGATCCTACGAGCAGTACTTC. This rearrangement joins TRBV7-9 to TRBJ2-7; D remains ambiguous. The CDR3 spans 14 residues. V lost 5 bases and J 1 base, leaving 12 bases between the germline ends. CDR1 SEHNR and CDR2 FQNEAQ come from the germline V gene (reference sequence).

The chain is built from TRBV7-6 and TRBJ2-3, with 13 bases lining up with TRBD2. Germline assignment: CDR1 SGHVS and CDR2 FNYEAQ. The junction had 6 bases not matched to a gene; V was cut back by 5 bases and J by 4 bases. The CDR3 is made up of 16 amino acids. The CDR3 DNA sequence: TGTGCCAGCAGCCAGACTAGCGGGAGGTTAGCAGATACGCAGTATTTT. Translation gives CASSQTSGRLADTQYF.

The rearrangement joins TRBV4-1 to TRBJ2-3; TRBD2 is a possible D gene (6 bases). The germline CDR1 and CDR2 sequences are MGHRA and YSYEKL. The CDR3 runs 14 residues. Trimming removed 6 bases from V and 6 bases from J, with 16 bases in between. The CDR3 sequence: CASRSGLPVDTQYF. The CDR3 DNA reads TGCGCCAGCAGATCGGGACTGCCCGTGGATACGCAGTATTTT.

The chain is built from TRBV12-2 and TRBJ2-5; the table's D call, TRBD2, was not checked against the DNA. TRBV12-2 is a recognized pseudogene. This CDR3 comprises 17 residues. CDR3: CASRLRRLAGSRETQYF. The CDR3 coding sequence is TGTGCAAGTCGCTTGCGGAGGCTAGCGGGATCTAGAGAGACCCAGTACTTC.

The V and J genes are TRBV5-4 and TRBJ1-1; 8 bases are a match to TRBD1. The junction had 1 base not matched to a gene; V was cut back by 2 bases and J by 1 base. The length of the CDR3 is 14 residues. In germline, CDR1 is SGHNT, CDR2 YYREEE (reference sequence). The CDR3 region has the DNA TGTGCCAGCAGCTTTACAGGGGGGAACACTGAAGCTTTCTTT. This translates into CASSFTGGNTEAFF.

The rearrangement uses TRBV29-1 and TRBJ2-2; D perhaps matches TRBD2 (6 bases). Germline loops: CDR1 SQVTM, CDR2 ANQGSEA. V was clipped by 3 bases and J by 3 bases, with 14 bases between them. The CDR3 has 15 amino acids. This CDR3 is CSVEVQPGDTGELFF. Here the CDR3 DNA reads TGCAGCGTTGAGGTCCAACCGGGGGACACCGGGGAGCTGTTTTTT.

The J gene is TRBJ1-5, the V gene TRBV19, with 11 bases that match TRBD1. In germline, CDR1 is LNHDA, CDR2 SQIVND (reference sequence). There are 16 residues in the CDR3. The J segment lost 7 bases and the V segment lost 7 bases, leaving 12 bases of the junction unmatched. For the CDR3, the DNA is TGTGCCAGTAACGTCGGACAGGGGGCCCCATGGCAGCCCCAGCATTTT. Protein: CASNVGQGAPWQPQHF. Using reference TRBV19 and TRBJ1-5 for the parts outside the CDR3, the full variable domain is DGGITQSPKYLFRKEGQNVTLSCEQNLNHDAMYWYRQDPGQGLRLIYYSQIVNDFQKGDIAEGYSVSREKKESFPLTVTSAQKNPTAFYLCASNVGQGAPWQPQHFGDGTRLSIL.

The chain joins TRBV7-8 to TRBJ2-4; a possible D gene is TRBD2 (6 bases). Between the trimmed V and J ends, which lost 1 base and 1 base, there was a span of 8 bases. Germline CDR1 and CDR2: SGHVS and FQNEAQ. This CDR3 has 15 residues. The CDR3 reads CASSLGLAAKNIQYF. In DNA, the CDR3 is TGTGCCAGCAGCTTAGGGCTAGCGGCCAAAAACATTCAGTACTTC.

This clone appeared once. This chain connects TRBV5-1 to TRBJ2-7, with a weak D call TRBD1 (6 bases). CDR3 length: 15 residues. V shed 5 bases and J shed 6 bases, with 21 bases lying between them. Germline CDR1 reads SGHRS; CDR2 reads YFSETQ. The CDR3 loop is CASSLGRTDFLEQYF. As DNA, the CDR3 is TGCGCCAGCAGTCTTGGGCGGACAGATTTCCTCGAGCAGTACTTC.

This sequence joins TRBV19 and TRBJ2-1, with 12 bases that match TRBD2. V dropped 5 bases and J dropped 4; count of bases not matched to a gene: 6. Germline V lookup: CDR1 LNHDA, CDR2 SQIVND (reference sequence). This CDR3 contains 16 residues. The CDR3 DNA reads TGTGCCAGTAGTTTTGGGACTAGCGGGTATTACAATGAGCAGTTCTTC. Encoded protein: CASSFGTSGYYNEQFF.

This rearrangement joins TRBV12-5 to TRBJ2-4, with 12 bases matching TRBD2. CDR1 and CDR2 (germline): LGHNT, FRNRAP. This CDR3 is built from 18 residues. Germline trimming cut 1 base from V and 2 bases from J; bases unmatched to any gene: 6. The CDR3 DNA is TGTGCTAGTGGTTTGGGAAGACTAGCGGGAGAAACCAAAAACATTCAGTACTTC. It is translated as CASGLGRLAGETKNIQYF.

The genes are TRBV18 and TRBJ1-1, with TRBD1 as a possible D gene (6 bases). Germline V CDR1 and CDR2: KGHSH, LQKENI. With 0 bases removed from V and 9 bases from J, the gap between germline ends came to 17 bases. This CDR3 is 15 amino acids long. CDR3: CASSPPTQTGNKAFF. CDR3 sequence (DNA): TGTGCCAGCTCACCACCTACACAAACAGGGAATAAAGCTTTCTTT.

This sequence joins TRBV28 and TRBJ2-7, with D possibly matching TRBD2 (5 bases). The CDR3 runs to 16 residues. In germline, CDR1 is MDHEN, CDR2 SYDVKM. The V end lost 3 bases, the J end lost 0 bases, and 15 bases lay between the germline ends. The CDR3 loop reads CASSFHLAVLSYEQYF. The DNA of the CDR3 is TGTGCCAGCAGTTTTCATCTAGCAGTGCTCTCCTACGAGCAGTACTTC.

V usage is TRBV18 and J usage is TRBJ2-3, with D hard to call. Germline loops: CDR1 KGHSH, CDR2 LQKENI. The CDR3 runs to 14 residues. Trimming removed 3 bases from V and 3 bases from J, with 10 bases in between. CDR3: CASSPPTKTDTQYF. In DNA form, the CDR3 reads TGTGCCAGCTCACCTCCTACCAAAACAGATACGCAGTATTTT.

In nucleotides, the CDR3 is TGTGCTAGTGGGGGACAGCTTTATGGCTACACCTTC. Its translation is CASGGQLYGYTF. The chain recombines TRBV12-5 with TRBJ1-2; TRBD1 aligns across 7 bases. The CDR3 length is 12 residues. Germline V gene data show CDR1 as LGHNT and CDR2 as FRNRAP. Trimming removed 6 bases from V and 5 bases from J; junction bases left unmatched: 3.

The chain uses TRBV7-9 and TRBJ1-1; D possibly corresponds to TRBD1 (6 bases). The V and J ends lost 5 bases and 6 bases respectively, with 13 bases between them. In germline, CDR1 is SEHNR, CDR2 FQNEAQ (reference sequence). This CDR3 is 13 amino acids long. The CDR3: CASSEDRVPEAFF. The DNA of the CDR3 is TGTGCCAGCAGCGAGGACAGAGTACCTGAAGCTTTCTTT.

The chain joins TRBV7-9 to TRBJ1-1, with D possibly matching TRBD1 (5 bases). The CDR3 runs to 13 residues. Trimming shortened V by 5 bases and J by 2 bases, and 9 bases separated the two germline ends. The germline V gene encodes CDR1 SEHNR and CDR2 FQNEAQ (reference sequence). The CDR3 DNA sequence: TGTGCCAGCAGCGTTACAGGTAACACTGAAGCTTTCTTT. The encoded protein is CASSVTGNTEAFF.

The rearrangement uses TRBV30 and TRBJ2-6, with D uncertain. Germline CDR1 is GTSNPN and CDR2 is SVGIG (reference sequence). The CDR3 is 12 residues long. V shed 7 bases and J shed 0 bases, with 4 bases lying between them. Here the CDR3 reads CASHSGANVLTF. Written as DNA, the CDR3 is TGTGCCTCCCACTCTGGGGCCAACGTCCTGACTTTC.

V and J are TRBV29-1 and TRBJ1-2; no definite D call. The CDR3 extends over 12 amino acids. The germline V gene encodes CDR1 SQVTM and CDR2 ANQGSEA. V lost 3 bases, J lost 2 bases, and 7 bases lay in between. CDR3 in DNA: TGCAGCGTTGAGTGGCTGAACTATGGCTACACCTTC. Translating it yields CSVEWLNYGYTF.

This clone was seen a few times. At one of its ends the junction is not consistent with the germline gene, which may arise from a read error. The chain joins TRBV7-7 to TRBJ2-2; TRBD2 is a possible D gene (5 bases). There are 17 residues in the CDR3. Germline V gives CDR1 SSHAT, CDR2 FNYEAQ (reference sequence). CDR3 coding DNA: TGTGCTAGCAGCCCCTCCCTAGTGGGAGTTGTCACCGGGGAGCTGTTTTTT. Its protein is CASSPSLVGVVTGELFF.

The V and J genes are TRBV6-5 and TRBJ2-7, with D perhaps matching TRBD1 (6 bases). The CDR3 is 13 residues long. Trimming removed 6 bases at V and 1 base at J, with 10 bases between. CDR1 and CDR2 (germline): MNHEY, SVGAGI. In nucleotides, the CDR3 is TGTGCCAGCAGAGTACAGGGTTCCTACGAGCAGTACTTC. It specifies CASRVQGSYEQYF.

The V gene is TRBV28, the J gene TRBJ2-7, with D possibly matching TRBD2 (6 bases). Trimming removed 3 bases at V and 3 bases at J, with 9 bases between. Germline lookup yields CDR1 MDHEN and CDR2 SYDVKM. CDR3 length equals 13 residues. The CDR3 region has the DNA TGTGCCAGCAGTTTTGTGGGAGGCTACGAGCAGTACTTC. It is translated as CASSFVGGYEQYF.

The chain is built from TRBV5-4 and TRBJ2-5, with unresolved D. CDR3 size: 14 residues. Germline V gene sequence: CDR1 SGHNT, CDR2 YYREEE (reference sequence). Trimming shortened V by 5 bases and J by 5 bases, and 16 bases separated the two germline ends. The CDR3 protein is CASSPVDRRETQYF. In DNA, the CDR3 is TGTGCCAGCAGTCCGGTGGATAGGCGGGAGACCCAGTACTTC.